Below, one T cell receptor (beta chain) is given with its context. Its antigen specificity is not known. One base away there is no much larger clone; base qualities are not given. The sample belongs to a study of CD8 T cells in ankylosing spondylitis (dated by TCRdb to 2017 to 2019). For context, the study as a whole: The study set out to find disease-linked TCR variants by profiling T cell receptor beta repertoires in ankylosing spondylitis patients and healthy donors. The full study cohort was made up of 25 to 30 ankylosing spondylitis patients and roughly 100 healthy donors. Samples of peripheral blood were taken, and for ankylosing spondylitis patients, synovial fluid was collected as well. General findings and caveats noted by the study authors: A TCR beta motif of several highly homologous amino acid variants appeared characteristic of blood from ankylosing spondylitis patients. Some TCR beta motif variants had previously been reported in synovial fluid and blood of reactive arthritis patients, which suggested common disease-initiation mechanisms. According to the report, matched synovial fluid samples from ankylosing spondylitis patients were significantly enriched for the disease-linked clones. The disease-linked clones showed a CD8+ phenotype and occurred at relatively low frequencies in peripheral blood.

The CDR3 goes from the cysteine to the phenylalanine over 14 residues. The sequence is cut down to CDR3 DNA, 42 bases in frame from base 1. V loses 3 bases of germline sequence and J loses 3 bases, and the interval between the two ends is 9 bases. The germline V gene encodes CDR1 PRHDT and CDR2 FYEKMQ (reference sequence). Instrument on record: Illumina HiSeq 2500. Quantitative 5'-RACE with molecular barcodes was used to prepare TCR beta libraries. The study's own analysis went as follows. To identify disease-linked TCR variants, a new computational method was used, one built on a probabilistic model of VDJ rearrangement. TCRdb reworked the public reads: Q25 trimming with fastp, MiXCR clone assembly, productive beta chains retained. Each record represents a unique CDR3 protein, reported with the most common genes and DNA among its rows. TCRdb, not the authors, supplied the V and J calls. Counted in this sample were 200,000 to 250,000 distinct CDR3 sequences; 18% of them appeared once. In total, the top ten clones hold about 39% of the sample.

The chain is encoded by TRBV13 joined to TRBJ1-5; no confident D gene assignment can be made. This clonotype was obtained from a male donor with ankylosing spondylitis. The sequencing input was blood, either unsorted or a sorted T cell fraction (not recorded which). Here the CDR3 is given as CASSLGKNNQPQHF. The DNA sequence is TGTGCCAGCAGCTTGGGTAAAAACAATCAGCCCCAGCATTTT.